A single sample is the source of the 15 T cell receptor beta chains below, sequenced in a study of T cells of healthy individuals. Via MiXCR, TCRdb re-called the 5' RACE reads, giving one row per CDR3 protein. The data contain over 95,000 distinct CDR3 sequences, roughly 15% of them singletons. The source is a human donor in good health.

The sample holds many counts of this clonotype. This rearrangement joins TRBV4-3 to TRBJ2-3; TRBD2 agrees at 11 bases. V lost 3 bases and J lost 4; bases outside the gene matches: 9. CDR1 LGHNA and CDR2 YSLEER come from the germline V gene. The CDR3 loop spans 17 amino acids. The CDR3 here is CASSQTSGTYPADTQYF. DNA for the CDR3: TGCGCCAGCAGCCAGACTAGCGGGACATACCCCGCAGATACGCAGTATTTT.

This rearrangement joins TRBV2 to TRBJ1-5; D remains ambiguous. The V gene lost 2 bases and the J gene lost 5 bases, with 10 bases spanning the gap. From germline, CDR1 is SNHLY and CDR2 FYNNEI. This CDR3 is built from 14 residues. CDR3 in DNA: TGTGCCAGCAGTGAAAAACAGCTTTATCAGCCCCAGCATTTT. Translated: CASSEKQLYQPQHF.

This clonotype was found a few times. This chain connects TRBV7-2 to TRBJ2-2; perhaps TRBD2 as D (5 bases). Per germline, CDR1 SGHTA and CDR2 FQGNSA. The CDR3 has 15 amino acids. Trimming shortened V by 7 bases and J by 2 bases, and 14 bases separated the two germline ends. The CDR3 nucleotides read TGTGCCAGCACCGCCCCGGGGAAAAACACCGGGGAGCTGTTTTTT. It codes for CASTAPGKNTGELFF.

The chain combines TRBV5-1 with TRBJ2-1; D not certain. Germline V gene sequence: CDR1 SGHRS, CDR2 YFSETQ. The CDR3 contains 13 residues. The V gene lost 1 base and the J gene lost 7 bases, with 9 bases spanning the gap. The CDR3 reads CASSLSLENEQFF. The CDR3 nucleotides are TGCGCCAGCAGCTTGTCCCTGGAAAATGAGCAGTTCTTC.

The gene calls are TRBV12-3 or TRBV12-4 and TRBJ2-6, with unresolved D. Trimming took off 6 bases at V and 0 bases at J, with 9 bases between the two ends. This CDR3 contains 15 residues. CDR3 nucleotides: TGTGCCAGCAGCCTAAGGAGCTCTGGGGCCAACGTCCTGACTTTC. Amino acid sequence: CASSLRSSGANVLTF.

This clonotype was seen at least ten times. The chain joins TRBV5-1 to TRBJ2-7; D is ambiguous. The CDR3 runs 14 residues. V was trimmed by 3 bases and J by 3 bases, leaving 13 bases between them. Germline V lookup: CDR1 SGHRS, CDR2 YFSETQ. The CDR3 sequence: CASSSWGTNYEQYF. CDR3 DNA: TGCGCCAGCAGCTCCTGGGGTACTAACTACGAGCAGTACTTC.

The rearrangement links TRBV15 to TRBJ2-1, with unresolved D. Deletions cut 1 base from V and 5 bases from J, with 6 bases between. This CDR3 has 13 residues. Germline-derived CDR1 and CDR2 are LNHNV and YYDKDF (reference sequence). Here the CDR3 reads CATSRGVNNEQFF. The CDR3 DNA is TGTGCCACCAGCAGAGGGGTGAACAATGAGCAGTTCTTC.

This clonotype was detected a few times. V gene TRBV21-1 combines with J gene TRBJ2-7; the table's D gene call, TRBD1, was not cross checked with the DNA. TRBV21-1 is an annotated pseudogene. CDR3 size: 15 residues. CDR3 loop: CASSKGEGRGHEQYF. CDR3 nucleotide sequence: TGTGCCAGCAGCAAAGGAGAGGGCAGGGGCCACGAGCAGTACTTC.

J is TRBJ2-5 and V is TRBV29-1, with D possibly being TRBD2 (6 bases). The V end was cut by 2 bases, the J end by 4 bases, with 11 bases between. Germline-derived CDR1 and CDR2 are SQVTM and ANQGSEA. The CDR3 runs to 13 residues. The CDR3 sequence: CSVESEGGETQYF. DNA of the CDR3: TGCAGCGTTGAATCGGAGGGTGGAGAGACCCAGTACTTC. Full variable domain (remainder filled in from reference TRBV29-1 and TRBJ2-5): SAVISQKPSRDICQRGTSLTIQCQVDSQVTMMFWYRQQPGQSLTLIATANQGSEATYESGFVIDKFPISRPNLTFSTLTVSNMSPEDSSIYLCSVESEGGETQYFGPGTRLLVL.

In this sample, this clonotype turned up a few times. The chain recombines TRBV12-3 or TRBV12-4 with TRBJ2-5, with TRBD1 matching over 9 bases. The CDR3 runs to 13 residues. Trimming at V came to 8 bases and at J to 5 bases, leaving 6 bases not matched to a gene. CDR3 coding DNA: TGTGCCAGCCAAACAGGGGGCCGGGAGACCCAGTACTTC. This translates into CASQTGGRETQYF.

This clonotype has only one observation. V gene TRBV3-1 combines with J gene TRBJ2-4; D remains ambiguous. From germline, CDR1 is LGHDT and CDR2 YNNKEL (reference sequence). This CDR3 region has 13 residues. Trimming left V 2 bases short and J 2 bases short, with 4 bases between. The DNA of the CDR3 is TGTGCCAGCAGCCAAATGACCAAAAACATTCAGTACTTC. Protein sequence: CASSQMTKNIQYF.

This chain uses TRBV6-2 or TRBV6-3 with TRBJ2-1; D not resolved. The V gene's germline CDR1 is MNHEY and CDR2 SVGEGT. Trimming removed 6 bases at V and 0 bases at J, with 12 bases between. The CDR3 has 15 residues. The CDR3 is CASSRLWNSYNEQFF. The CDR3 DNA reads as TGTGCCAGCAGCCGACTTTGGAACTCCTACAATGAGCAGTTCTTC.

This clonotype was seen many times. This rearrangement joins TRBV13 to TRBJ1-1; D gene uncertain. Germline assignment: CDR1 PRHDT and CDR2 FYEKMQ (reference sequence). Trimming cost V 6 bases and J 10 bases, with 15 bases left between them. The CDR3 has 12 amino acids. CDR3 protein: CASSPADPGAFF. The CDR3 DNA is TGTGCCAGCAGTCCTGCGGACCCCGGAGCTTTCTTT.

This clonotype appeared many times. The gene calls are TRBV12-5 and TRBJ2-1; possible D gene TRBD2, 5 bases. V lost 6 bases and J lost 2, with 20 bases in between. The germline V gene encodes CDR1 LGHNT and CDR2 FRNRAP. This CDR3 is 17 amino acids long. As DNA, the CDR3 is TGTGCTAGTGGCGACTCCAGTTTTCGGGAAACCTACAATGAGCAGTTCTTC. Residues: CASGDSSFRETYNEQFF.

This chain joins TRBV20-1 and TRBJ2-3; D may be TRBD2 (6 bases). This CDR3 is 16 amino acids long. CDR1 and CDR2 (germline): DFQATT, SNEGSKA (reference sequence). Trimming stripped 3 bases from V and 0 bases from J, with 16 bases between. The CDR3 bases are TGCAGTGCTAGTCGCCCGGGACTCGGGAGCACAGATACGCAGTATTTT. Translation: CSASRPGLGSTDTQYF.